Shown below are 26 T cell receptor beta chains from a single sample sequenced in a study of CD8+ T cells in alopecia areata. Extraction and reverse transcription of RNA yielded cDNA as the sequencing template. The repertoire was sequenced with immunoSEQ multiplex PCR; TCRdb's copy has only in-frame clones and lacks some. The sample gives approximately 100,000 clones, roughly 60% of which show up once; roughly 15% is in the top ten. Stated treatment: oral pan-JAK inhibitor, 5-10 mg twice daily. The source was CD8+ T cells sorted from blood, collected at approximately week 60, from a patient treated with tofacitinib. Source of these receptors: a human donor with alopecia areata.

The chain's CDR3 is CASRTGQGAKTQYF. In DNA, the CDR3 is TGTGCCAGCAGAACGGGGCAGGGGGCTAAGACCCAGTACTTC. The rearrangement links TRBV6-5 to TRBJ2-5; 8 nucleotides align to TRBD1. V lost 6 bases and J lost 6; bases outside the gene matches: 9. This CDR3 is 14 amino acids long. Germline assignment: CDR1 MNHEY and CDR2 SVGAGI.

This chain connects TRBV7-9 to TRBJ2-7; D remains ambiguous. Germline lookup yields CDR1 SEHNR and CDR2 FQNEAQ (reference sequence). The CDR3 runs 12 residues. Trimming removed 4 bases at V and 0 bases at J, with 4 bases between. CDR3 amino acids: CASSSSSYEQYF. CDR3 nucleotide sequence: TGTGCCAGCAGCTCCAGCTCCTACGAGCAGTACTTC.

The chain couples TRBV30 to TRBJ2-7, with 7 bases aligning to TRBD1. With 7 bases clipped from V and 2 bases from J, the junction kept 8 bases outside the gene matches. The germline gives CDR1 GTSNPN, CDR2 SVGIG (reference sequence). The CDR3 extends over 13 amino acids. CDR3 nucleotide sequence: TGTGCCTTCCACAGGGGTATTACCTACGAGCAGTACTTC. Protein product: CAFHRGITYEQYF.

CDR3 bases: TGTGCCAGCAGCTCGACGGGGACAGGGGGAATCACCGGGGAGCTGTTTTTT. Translating it yields CASSSTGTGGITGELFF. The chain joins TRBV5-6 to TRBJ2-2; 11 positions agree with TRBD1. CDR1 is SGHDT and CDR2 is YYEEEE in the germline V gene. The V segment lost 3 bases and the J segment 4 bases; nucleotides outside the gene matches: 8. The CDR3 is made up of 17 amino acids.

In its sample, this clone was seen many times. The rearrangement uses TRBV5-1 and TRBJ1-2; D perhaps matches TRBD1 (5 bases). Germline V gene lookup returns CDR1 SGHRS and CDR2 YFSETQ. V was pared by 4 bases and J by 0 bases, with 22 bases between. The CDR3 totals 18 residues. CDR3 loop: CASSPTSLDTTTNYGYTF. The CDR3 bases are TGCGCCAGCAGCCCGACCTCCTTGGACACCACCACTAACTATGGCTACACCTTC.

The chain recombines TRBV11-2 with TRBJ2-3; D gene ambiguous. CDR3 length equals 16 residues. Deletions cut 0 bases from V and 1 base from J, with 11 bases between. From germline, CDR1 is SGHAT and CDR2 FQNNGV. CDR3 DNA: TGTGCCAGCAGCTTAGAAACCGGCAGAGGCACAGATACGCAGTATTTT. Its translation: CASSLETGRGTDTQYF.

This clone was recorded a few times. The DNA for the CDR3 is TGCACCAGCAGCCTTCGACAGGGGACGAACACTGAAGCTTTCTTT. It specifies CTSSLRQGTNTEAFF. The J gene is TRBJ1-1, the V gene TRBV1; the table's TRBD1 call for D was not verified on the DNA. TRBV1 is deemed a pseudogene. This CDR3 spans 15 amino acids.

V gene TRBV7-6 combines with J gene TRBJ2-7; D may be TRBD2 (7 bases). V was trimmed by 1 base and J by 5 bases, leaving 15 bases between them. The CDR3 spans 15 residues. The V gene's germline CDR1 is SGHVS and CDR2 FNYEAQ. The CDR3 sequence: CASSLGGGRVNEQYF. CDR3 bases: TGTGCCAGCAGCTTAGGGGGGGGCCGAGTCAACGAGCAGTACTTC.

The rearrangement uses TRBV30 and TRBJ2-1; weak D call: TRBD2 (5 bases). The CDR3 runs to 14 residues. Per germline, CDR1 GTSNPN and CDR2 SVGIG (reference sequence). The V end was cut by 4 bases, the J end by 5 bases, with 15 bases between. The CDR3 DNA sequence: TGTGCCTGGACCCTTGGGTACGGGGACAATGAGCAGTTCTTC. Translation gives CAWTLGYGDNEQFF.

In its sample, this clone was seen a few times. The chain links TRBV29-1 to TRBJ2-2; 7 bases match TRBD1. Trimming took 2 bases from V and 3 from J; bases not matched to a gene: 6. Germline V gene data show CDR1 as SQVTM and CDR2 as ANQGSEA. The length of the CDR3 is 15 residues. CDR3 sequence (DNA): TGCAGCGTTGAATTCCACGACAGGGACACCGGGGAGCTGTTTTTT. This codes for CSVEFHDRDTGELFF.

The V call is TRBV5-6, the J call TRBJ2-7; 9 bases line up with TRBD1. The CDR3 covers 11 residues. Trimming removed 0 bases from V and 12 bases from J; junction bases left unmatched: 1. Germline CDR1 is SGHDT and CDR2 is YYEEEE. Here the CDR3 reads CASSLEGQGYF. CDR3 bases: TGTGCCAGCAGCTTGGAGGGACAGGGGTACTTC.

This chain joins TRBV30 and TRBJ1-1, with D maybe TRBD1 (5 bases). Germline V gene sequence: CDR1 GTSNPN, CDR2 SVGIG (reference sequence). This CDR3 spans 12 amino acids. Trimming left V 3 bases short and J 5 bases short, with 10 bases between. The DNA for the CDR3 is TGTGCCTGGAGACGGGGGAAGACTGAAGCTTTCTTT. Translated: CAWRRGKTEAFF. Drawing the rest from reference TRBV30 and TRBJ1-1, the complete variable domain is SQTIHQWPATLVQPVGSPLSLECTVEGTSNPNLYWYRQAAGRGLQLLFYSVGIGQISSEVPQNLSASRPQDRQFILSSKKLLLSDSGFYLCAWRRGKTEAFFGQGTRLTVV.

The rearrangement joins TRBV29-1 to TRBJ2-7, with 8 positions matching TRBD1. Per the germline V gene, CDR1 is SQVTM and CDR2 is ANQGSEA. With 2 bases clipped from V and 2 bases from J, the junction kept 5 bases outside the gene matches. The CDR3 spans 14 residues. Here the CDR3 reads CSVEPTGEAYEQYF. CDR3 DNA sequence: TGCAGCGTTGAACCGACAGGGGAGGCCTACGAGCAGTACTTC.

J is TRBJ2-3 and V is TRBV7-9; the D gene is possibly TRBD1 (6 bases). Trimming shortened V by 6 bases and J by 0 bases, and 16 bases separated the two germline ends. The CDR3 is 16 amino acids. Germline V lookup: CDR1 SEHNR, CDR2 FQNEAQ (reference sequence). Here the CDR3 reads CASRNRGRGSTDTQYF. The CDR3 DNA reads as TGTGCCAGCAGAAACCGGGGTAGGGGGAGCACAGATACGCAGTATTTT. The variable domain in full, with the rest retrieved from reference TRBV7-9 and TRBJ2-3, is DTGVSQNPRHKITKRGQNVTFRCDPISEHNRLYWYRQTLGQGPEFLTYFQNEAQLEKSRLLSDRFSAERPKGSFSTLEIQRTEQGDSAMYLCASRNRGRGSTDTQYFGPGTRLTVL.

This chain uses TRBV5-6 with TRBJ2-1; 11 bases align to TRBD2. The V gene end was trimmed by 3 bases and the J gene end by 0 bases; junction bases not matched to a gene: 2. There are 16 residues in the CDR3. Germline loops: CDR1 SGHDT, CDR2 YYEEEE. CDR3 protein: CASSWGTSGSYNEQFF. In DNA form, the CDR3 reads TGTGCCAGCAGCTGGGGGACTAGCGGCTCCTACAATGAGCAGTTCTTC.

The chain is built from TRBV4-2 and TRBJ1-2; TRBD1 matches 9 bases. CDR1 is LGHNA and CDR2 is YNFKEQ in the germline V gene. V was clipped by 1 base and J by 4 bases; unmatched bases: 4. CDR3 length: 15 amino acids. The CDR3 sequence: CASSQAGTGSYGYTF. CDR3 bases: TGTGCCAGCAGCCAAGCCGGGACAGGGTCCTATGGCTACACCTTC.

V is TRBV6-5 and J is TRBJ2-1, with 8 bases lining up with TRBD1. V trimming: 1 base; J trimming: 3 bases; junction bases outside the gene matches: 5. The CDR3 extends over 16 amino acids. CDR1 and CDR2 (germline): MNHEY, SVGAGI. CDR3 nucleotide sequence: TGTGCCAGCAGTTACTTAGGGGACAGGTACTACAATGAGCAGTTCTTC. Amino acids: CASSYLGDRYYNEQFF.

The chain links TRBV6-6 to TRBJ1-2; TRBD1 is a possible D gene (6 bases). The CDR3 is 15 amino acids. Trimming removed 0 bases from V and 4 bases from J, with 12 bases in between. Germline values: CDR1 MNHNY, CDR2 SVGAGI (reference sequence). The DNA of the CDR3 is TGTGCCAGCAGTTACTCGCTGGGGGGGGCCTATGGCTACACCTTC. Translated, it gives CASSYSLGGAYGYTF.

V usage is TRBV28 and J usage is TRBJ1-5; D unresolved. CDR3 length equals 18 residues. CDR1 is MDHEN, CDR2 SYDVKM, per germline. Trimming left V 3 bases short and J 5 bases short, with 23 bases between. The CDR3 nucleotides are TGTGCCAGCAGTTTTCTCCTGAATATGAGACCGTTGGATCAGCCCCAGCATTTT. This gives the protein CASSFLLNMRPLDQPQHF.

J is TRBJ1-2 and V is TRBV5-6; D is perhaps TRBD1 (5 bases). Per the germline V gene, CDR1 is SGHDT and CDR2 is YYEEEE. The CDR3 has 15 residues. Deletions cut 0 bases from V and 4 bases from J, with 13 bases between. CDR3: CASSLGGPGRYGYTF. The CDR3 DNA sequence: TGTGCCAGCAGCTTGGGGGGACCAGGACGCTATGGCTACACCTTC.

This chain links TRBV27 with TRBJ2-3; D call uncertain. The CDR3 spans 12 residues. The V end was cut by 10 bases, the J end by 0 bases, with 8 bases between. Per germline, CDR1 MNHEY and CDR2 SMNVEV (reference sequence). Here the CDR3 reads CATGRSTDTQYF. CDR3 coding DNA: TGTGCCACCGGACGGAGCACAGATACGCAGTATTTT.

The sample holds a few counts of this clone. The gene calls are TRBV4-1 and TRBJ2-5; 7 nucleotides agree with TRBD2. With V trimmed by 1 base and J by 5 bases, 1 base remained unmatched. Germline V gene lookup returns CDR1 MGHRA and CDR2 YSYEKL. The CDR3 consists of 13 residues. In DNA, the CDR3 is TGCGCCAGCAGCCAAGTCGGGGGGGAGACCCAGTACTTC. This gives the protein CASSQVGGETQYF.

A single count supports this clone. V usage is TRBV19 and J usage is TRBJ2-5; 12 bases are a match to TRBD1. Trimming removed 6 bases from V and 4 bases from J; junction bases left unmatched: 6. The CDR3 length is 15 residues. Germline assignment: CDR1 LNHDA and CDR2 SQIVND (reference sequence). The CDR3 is CASSLGTGGGETQYF. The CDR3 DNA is TGTGCCAGTAGCCTCGGGACAGGGGGCGGAGAGACCCAGTACTTC.

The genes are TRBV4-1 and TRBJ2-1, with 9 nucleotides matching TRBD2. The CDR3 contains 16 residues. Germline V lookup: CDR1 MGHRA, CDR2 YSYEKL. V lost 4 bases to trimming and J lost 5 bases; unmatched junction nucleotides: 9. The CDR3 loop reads CASSPFAGGTHNEQFF. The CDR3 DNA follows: TGCGCCAGCAGCCCCTTTGCGGGGGGGACGCACAATGAGCAGTTCTTC.

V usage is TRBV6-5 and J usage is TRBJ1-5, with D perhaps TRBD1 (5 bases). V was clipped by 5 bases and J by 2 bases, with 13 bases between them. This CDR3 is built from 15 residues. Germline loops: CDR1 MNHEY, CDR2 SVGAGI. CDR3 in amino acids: CASSNGAAGNQPQHF. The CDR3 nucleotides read TGTGCCAGCAGTAACGGGGCGGCGGGCAATCAGCCCCAGCATTTT.

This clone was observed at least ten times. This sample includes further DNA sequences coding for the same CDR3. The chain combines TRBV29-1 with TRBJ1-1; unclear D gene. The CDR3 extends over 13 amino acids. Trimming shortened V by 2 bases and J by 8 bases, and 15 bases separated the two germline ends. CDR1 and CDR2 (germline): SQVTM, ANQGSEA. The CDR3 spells CSVEPSLDTEAFF. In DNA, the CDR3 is TGCAGCGTTGAACCCTCATTAGATACCGAAGCTTTCTTT.